A single sample gave rise to the 3 T cell receptor beta chains below, sequenced in a study of Ad26.COV2.S vaccination and SARS-CoV-2 variants. Treatment reported: roughly 18 received Ad26.COV2.S at low or high dose, single or two shots; several received placebo; per-sample allocation not given. Sampling happened 63 days after the first vaccine or placebo injection. Method: immunoSEQ multiplex PCR; TCRdb's copy keeps in-frame clones and lacks some. Of about 480,000 clones listed, about 83% were seen once; the top ten hold 10% to 15%. The sequencing used peripheral blood, collected in a trial of Ad26.COV2.S vaccine versus placebo. These receptors came from a person aged 18 to 65 who received the Ad26.COV2.S COVID-19 vaccine or a placebo.

The chain links TRBV28 to TRBJ1-2; the match to TRBD1 covers 8 bases. Germline CDR1 and CDR2: MDHEN and SYDVKM. The CDR3 runs 16 residues. Trimming took 6 bases from V and 4 from J; bases not matched to a gene: 13. CDR3 DNA sequence: TGTGCCAGCAGCTCCCGACAGGGGAGTCGGCGCTATGGCTACACCTTC. It is translated as CASSSRQGSRRYGYTF.

V gene TRBV5-1 combines with J gene TRBJ1-1; D is unresolved. The CDR3 loop spans 15 amino acids. Between the trimmed V and J ends, which lost 0 bases and 3 bases, there was a span of 12 bases. Germline lookup yields CDR1 SGHRS and CDR2 YFSETQ. CDR3 loop: CASSLEGRSDTEAFF. The CDR3 coding sequence is TGCGCCAGCAGCTTGGAGGGTCGGAGCGACACTGAAGCTTTCTTT.

This rearrangement joins TRBV6-2 or TRBV6-3 to TRBJ1-2; D not resolved. The V end was cut by 1 base, the J end by 6 bases, with 9 bases between. The germline gives CDR1 MNHEY, CDR2 SVGEGT. The CDR3 has 13 amino acids. CDR3 residues: CASSYLGVNGYTF. CDR3 coding DNA: TGTGCCAGCAGTTACTTGGGAGTGAATGGCTACACCTTC.